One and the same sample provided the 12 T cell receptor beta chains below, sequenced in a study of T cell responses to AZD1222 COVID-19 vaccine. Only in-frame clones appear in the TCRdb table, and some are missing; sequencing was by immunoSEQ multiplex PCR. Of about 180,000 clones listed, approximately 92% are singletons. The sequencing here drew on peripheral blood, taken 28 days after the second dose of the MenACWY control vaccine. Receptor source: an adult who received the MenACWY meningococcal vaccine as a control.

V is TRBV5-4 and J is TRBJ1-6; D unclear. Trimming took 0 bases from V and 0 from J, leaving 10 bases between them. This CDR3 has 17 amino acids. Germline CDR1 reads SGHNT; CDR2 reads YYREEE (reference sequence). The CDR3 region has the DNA TGTGCCAGCAGCTTGGGACGGCCGAGCTCCTATAATTCACCCCTCCACTTT. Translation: CASSLGRPSSYNSPLHF.

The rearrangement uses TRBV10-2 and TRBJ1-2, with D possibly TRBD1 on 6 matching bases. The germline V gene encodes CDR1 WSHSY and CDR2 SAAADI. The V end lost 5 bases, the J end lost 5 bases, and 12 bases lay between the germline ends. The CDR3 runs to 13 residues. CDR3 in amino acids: CASSPQGQYGYTF. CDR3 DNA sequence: TGCGCCAGCAGTCCGCAGGGGCAATATGGCTACACCTTC.

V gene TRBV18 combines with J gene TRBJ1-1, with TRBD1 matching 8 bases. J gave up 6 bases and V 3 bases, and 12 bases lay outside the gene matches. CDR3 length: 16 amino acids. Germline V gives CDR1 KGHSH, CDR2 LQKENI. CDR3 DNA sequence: TGTGCCAGCTCACCTCAGGGGGCCCTGGAACGGGCTGAAGCTTTCTTT. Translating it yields CASSPQGALERAEAFF.

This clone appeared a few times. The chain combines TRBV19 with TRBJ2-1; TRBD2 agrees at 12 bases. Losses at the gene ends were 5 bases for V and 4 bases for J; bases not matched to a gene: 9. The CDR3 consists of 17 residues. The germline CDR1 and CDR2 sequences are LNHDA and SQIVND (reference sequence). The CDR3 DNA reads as TGTGCCAGTAGTTCCCTAGCGGGGGGGAAAATTTACAATGAGCAGTTCTTC. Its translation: CASSSLAGGKIYNEQFF.

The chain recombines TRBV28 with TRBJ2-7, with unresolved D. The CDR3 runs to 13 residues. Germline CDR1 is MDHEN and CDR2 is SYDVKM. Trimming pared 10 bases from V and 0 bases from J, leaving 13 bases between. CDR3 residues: CATITSSSYEQYF. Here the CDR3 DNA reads TGTGCCACCATCACATCGAGCTCCTACGAGCAGTACTTC. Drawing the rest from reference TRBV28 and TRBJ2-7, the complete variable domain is DVKVTQSSRYLVKRTGEKVFLECVQDMDHENMFWYRQDPGLGLRLIYFSYDVKMKEKGDIPEGYSVSREKKERFSLILESASTNQTSMYLCATITSSSYEQYFGPGTRLTVT.

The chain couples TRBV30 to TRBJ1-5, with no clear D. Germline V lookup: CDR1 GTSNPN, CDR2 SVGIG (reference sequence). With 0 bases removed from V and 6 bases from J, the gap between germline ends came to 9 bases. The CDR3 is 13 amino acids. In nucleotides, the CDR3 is TGTGCCTGGAGTGTTCTAAAGGGTCAGCCCCAGCATTTT. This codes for CAWSVLKGQPQHF.

The CDR3 here is CASSPGAQINNYGYTF. CDR3 in DNA: TGTGCCAGCTCGCCGGGCGCGCAGATCAATAACTATGGCTACACCTTC. The rearrangement links TRBV18 to TRBJ1-2, with D unclear. The V gene's germline CDR1 is KGHSH and CDR2 LQKENI. This CDR3 has 16 amino acids. V lost 6 bases and J lost 1, with 18 bases in between.

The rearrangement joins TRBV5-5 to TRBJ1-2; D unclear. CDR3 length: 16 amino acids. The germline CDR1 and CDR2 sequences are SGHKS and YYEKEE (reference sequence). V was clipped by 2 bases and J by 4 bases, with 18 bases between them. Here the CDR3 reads CASSLGGLPSLYGYTF. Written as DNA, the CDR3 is TGTGCCAGCAGCTTAGGTGGACTCCCCTCCCTCTATGGCTACACCTTC.

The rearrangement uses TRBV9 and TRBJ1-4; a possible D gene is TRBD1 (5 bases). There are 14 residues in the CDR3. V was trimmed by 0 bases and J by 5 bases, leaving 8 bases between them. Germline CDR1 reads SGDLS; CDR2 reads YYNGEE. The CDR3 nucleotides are TGTGCCAGCAGCGTAGGAGGGGCAAATGAAAAACTGTTTTTT. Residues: CASSVGGANEKLFF. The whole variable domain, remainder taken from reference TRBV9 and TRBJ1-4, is DSGVTQTPKHLITATGQRVTLRCSPRSGDLSVYWYQQSLDQGLQFLIQYYNGEERAKGNILERFSAQQFPDLHSELNLSSLELGDSALYFCASSVGGANEKLFFGSGTQLSVL.

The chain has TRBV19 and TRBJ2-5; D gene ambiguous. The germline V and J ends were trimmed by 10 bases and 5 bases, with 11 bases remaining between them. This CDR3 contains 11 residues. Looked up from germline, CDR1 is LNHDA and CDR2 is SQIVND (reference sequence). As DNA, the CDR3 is TGTGCCACCACGCGGCGGGAGACCCAGTACTTC. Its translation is CATTRRETQYF. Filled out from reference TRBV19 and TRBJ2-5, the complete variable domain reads DGGITQSPKYLFRKEGQNVTLSCEQNLNHDAMYWYRQDPGQGLRLIYYSQIVNDFQKGDIAEGYSVSREKKESFPLTVTSAQKNPTAFYLCATTRRETQYFGPGTRLLVL.

CDR3 region: CASSRPGQEAGYTF. In nucleotides, the CDR3 is TGTGCCAGCAGTCGTCCGGGACAGGAGGCCGGCTACACCTTC. The V and J genes are TRBV6-6 and TRBJ1-2; 8 bases agree with TRBD1. The V gene's germline CDR1 is MNHNY and CDR2 SVGAGI (reference sequence). This CDR3 is built from 14 residues. V trimming: 5 bases; J trimming: 8 bases; junction bases outside the gene matches: 10.

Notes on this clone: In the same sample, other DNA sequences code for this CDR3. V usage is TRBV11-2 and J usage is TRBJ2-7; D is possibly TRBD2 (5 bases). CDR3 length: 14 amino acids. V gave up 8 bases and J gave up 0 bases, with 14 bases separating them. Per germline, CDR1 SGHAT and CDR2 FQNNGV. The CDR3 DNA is TGTGCCAGCCGATTGGCGGGCCGCTCCTACGAGCAGTACTTC. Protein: CASRLAGRSYEQYF.